The 21 T cell receptor beta chains given below trace back to one sample, sequenced in a study of T cells in Graves' hyperthyroidism and ophthalmopathy. RNA transcripts served as the template for amplifying TCR beta CDR3 regions. The TCR CDR3 was amplified in a first-round RT-PCR using the HTBI primer set. TCRdb analysed the multiplex PCR reads with MiXCR anew, one entry per CDR3 protein. The sample holds about 840,000 distinct CDR3 sequences, roughly 40% seen once. Material for sequencing was blood. The source of these receptors is a man younger than 30 with Graves' hyperthyroidism.

This clonotype was seen ten or more times. V usage is TRBV12-3 or TRBV12-4 and J usage is TRBJ2-7; D might be TRBD1 (6 bases). V lost 5 bases, J lost 5 bases, and 10 bases lay in between. The CDR3 length is 12 residues. CDR3 sequence: CASSDTGNEQYF. The CDR3 bases are TGTGCCAGCAGTGACACAGGGAACGAGCAGTACTTC.

The DNA for the CDR3 is TGTGCCAGCAGTGATACTTGGGGGACCGGGGGCAATCAGCCCCAGCATTTT. It encodes CASSDTWGTGGNQPQHF. The chain has TRBV7-9 and TRBJ1-5, with D maybe TRBD1 (5 bases). The CDR3 spans 17 residues. With 6 bases removed from V and 2 bases from J, the gap between germline ends came to 20 bases. Germline V gene data show CDR1 as SEHNR and CDR2 as FQNEAQ (reference sequence).

Here the CDR3 reads CASSFERGPYEQYF. The CDR3 DNA reads as TGTGCCAGCAGCTTCGAGAGGGGCCCCTACGAGCAGTACTTC. The genes are TRBV7-4 and TRBJ2-7; tentatively, D is TRBD1 or TRBD2 (5 bases each). This CDR3 region has 14 residues. Germline V lookup: CDR1 SGHVT, CDR2 SQSDAQ. With 3 bases removed from V and 2 bases from J, the gap between germline ends came to 11 bases.

This chain joins TRBV20-1 and TRBJ2-7; TRBD1 matches at 8 bases. Germline CDR1 reads DFQATT; CDR2 reads SNEGSKA (reference sequence). Trimming at V came to 7 bases and at J to 2 bases, leaving 7 bases not matched to a gene. The CDR3 covers 13 residues. The CDR3 loop is CSEGPGQAYEQYF. As DNA, the CDR3 is TGCAGTGAAGGGCCGGGACAGGCCTACGAGCAGTACTTC.

Remarks on this clonotype: At one boundary the junction diverges from the germline segment, which might be a read error. The chain carries TRBV19 and TRBJ2-7; 8 bases align to TRBD1. The CDR3 is 17 residues long. Germline V gene sequence: CDR1 LNHDA, CDR2 SQIVND (reference sequence). CDR3 sequence reads: CASSQVYATGVTYEQYF. As DNA, the CDR3 is TGCGCCAGCAGCCAAGTTTATGCGACAGGGGTCACCTACGAGCAGTACTTC.

On this clonotype: One end of the junction does not line up with germline, which may come from a read error. The CDR3 reads CASSQGRTF. In DNA form, the CDR3 reads TGCGCCAGCAGCCAAGGGCGGACTTTC. J is TRBJ2-6 and V is TRBV7-8; D call uncertain. Germline loops: CDR1 SGHVS, CDR2 FQNEAQ. The CDR3 consists of 9 residues.

This clonotype was seen repeatedly, ten times or more. The chain couples TRBV20-1 to TRBJ2-7; D might be TRBD2 (5 bases). V shed 1 base and J shed 4 bases, with 11 bases lying between them. The CDR3 is 13 residues long. CDR1 is DFQATT, CDR2 SNEGSKA, per germline (reference sequence). CDR3 sequence: CSARGGLRYEQYF. The CDR3 region has the DNA TGCAGTGCTAGAGGAGGACTGAGATACGAGCAGTACTTC.

The chain combines TRBV20-1 with TRBJ1-2, with 7 positions matching TRBD1. Trimming removed 3 bases from V and 4 bases from J; junction bases left unmatched: 5. The germline CDR1 and CDR2 sequences are DFQATT and SNEGSKA (reference sequence). This CDR3 is built from 13 residues. CDR3 coding DNA: TGCAGTGCTAGGGAGGGGGCTGTCTATGGCTACACCTTC. Its translation is CSAREGAVYGYTF.

The rearrangement uses TRBV10-3 and TRBJ1-2, with 8 bases fitting TRBD1. The CDR3 is 13 amino acids. V was pared by 7 bases and J by 4 bases, with 5 bases of the junction left unmatched. Germline-derived CDR1 and CDR2 are ENHRY and SYGVKD. Here the CDR3 reads CAITGTGTYGYTF. The DNA for the CDR3 is TGTGCCATCACCGGGACAGGAACCTATGGCTACACCTTC.

The CDR3 reads CATSSDRANIYEQYF. The CDR3 DNA reads as TGTGCCACCAGTTCGGACAGGGCTAATATCTACGAGCAGTACTTC. This sequence joins TRBV24-1 and TRBJ2-7, with TRBD1 matching over 8 bases. The CDR3 consists of 15 residues. V lost 6 bases to trimming and J lost 3 bases; unmatched junction nucleotides: 9. In germline, CDR1 is KGHDR, CDR2 SFDVKD.

This clonotype was seen a few times. Since a much larger clone is just one base distant, this may be a read error. Given the absence of the conserved phenylalanine or tryptophan at the CDR3 end, a read error is likely. The V and J genes are TRBV20-1 and TRBJ1-1; no clear D gene. V gave up 3 bases and J gave up 3 bases, with 5 bases separating them. This CDR3 has 11 residues. The germline V gene encodes CDR1 DFQATT and CDR2 SNEGSKA (reference sequence). CDR3: CSASWDTEAFL. CDR3 nucleotide sequence: TGCAGTGCTAGTTGGGACACTGAAGCTTTCCTT.

This clonotype was seen ten or more times. The chain links TRBV7-2 to TRBJ2-5; 8 nucleotides agree with TRBD2. The CDR3 totals 15 residues. Per germline, CDR1 SGHTA and CDR2 FQGNSA. V dropped 3 bases and J dropped 4; count of bases not matched to a gene: 7. CDR3 nucleotide sequence: TGTGCCAGCAGCTTTAGCGGGAAAGCGGGAGAGACCCAGTACTTC. Protein product: CASSFSGKAGETQYF.

The chain employs TRBV5-1 and TRBJ2-2; D gene unclear. CDR3 size: 14 residues. Looked up from germline, CDR1 is SGHRS and CDR2 is YFSETQ. V lost 0 bases to trimming and J lost 6 bases, with 9 bases between them. The CDR3 DNA reads as TGCGCCAGCAGCTTGGCTACAGCCGCCGGGGAGCTGTTTTTT. As protein: CASSLATAAGELFF.

The rearrangement uses TRBV29-1 and TRBJ1-2, with TRBD1 as a possible D gene (5 bases). The CDR3 totals 12 residues. Between the trimmed V and J ends, which lost 3 bases and 4 bases, there was a span of 9 bases. CDR1 is SQVTM and CDR2 is ANQGSEA in the germline V gene. The CDR3 loop reads CSVDRASYGYTF. The CDR3 nucleotides read TGCAGCGTTGACAGGGCGAGCTATGGCTACACCTTC.

This chain links TRBV10-3 with TRBJ1-5, with 7 bases identical to TRBD1. J was trimmed by 11 bases and V by 2 bases; bases with no gene match: 3. Per the germline V gene, CDR1 is ENHRY and CDR2 is SYGVKD. CDR3 length equals 12 residues. CDR3 region: CAISEVQGTQHF. DNA of the CDR3: TGTGCCATCAGTGAGGTACAGGGGACCCAGCATTTT.

This clonotype was picked up a small number of times. The chain joins TRBV5-6 to TRBJ2-2; a weak D match, TRBD2 (5 bases). Trimming pared 7 bases from V and 1 base from J, leaving 8 bases between. There are 13 residues in the CDR3. Germline-derived CDR1 and CDR2 are SGHDT and YYEEEE. CDR3 loop: CASSDWNTGELFF. In nucleotides, the CDR3 is TGTGCCAGCTCGGACTGGAACACCGGGGAGCTGTTTTTT.

The chain links TRBV10-3 to TRBJ2-2; 8 bases are shared with TRBD1. Germline V gene sequence: CDR1 ENHRY, CDR2 SYGVKD. This CDR3 comprises 13 residues. J lost 7 bases, V lost 4 bases, and 2 bases had no gene match. The CDR3 DNA sequence: TGTGCCATCAGTGCGGACAGGGACGGGGAGCTGTTTTTT. Translating gives CAISADRDGELFF.

V usage is TRBV20-1 and J usage is TRBJ2-1, with 10 bases fitting TRBD2. Germline V lookup: CDR1 DFQATT, CDR2 SNEGSKA (reference sequence). The V gene end was trimmed by 0 bases and the J gene end by 8 bases; junction bases not matched to a gene: 7. The CDR3 runs to 15 residues. Here the CDR3 reads CSARDLAGVGDEQFF. Written as DNA, the CDR3 is TGCAGTGCTAGAGATCTAGCGGGAGTTGGGGATGAGCAGTTCTTC.

The chain couples TRBV7-2 to TRBJ2-1, with 7 bases aligning to TRBD2. The CDR3 sequence is 13 residues long. Trimming at V came to 6 bases and at J to 7 bases, leaving 6 bases not matched to a gene. The germline V gene has CDR1 SGHTA and CDR2 FQGNSA. Written as DNA, the CDR3 is TGTGCCAGCAGAGCACGGGGGGAGAATGAGCAGTTCTTC. Translation: CASRARGENEQFF.

In regard to this clonotype: The conserved final phenylalanine or tryptophan is absent from the CDR3, which likely points to a read error. The chain recombines TRBV7-9 with TRBJ2-7; D gene ambiguous. Germline V gene lookup returns CDR1 SEHNR and CDR2 FQNEAQ (reference sequence). There are 13 residues in the CDR3. V was trimmed by 7 bases and J by 5 bases, leaving 15 bases between them. CDR3 DNA sequence: TGTGCCAGCACCCTCCCGAGGACCGACGAGCAGTACCTC. Translation gives CASTLPRTDEQYL.

J is TRBJ2-7 and V is TRBV28, with 9 bases matching TRBD1. Germline V gene data show CDR1 as MDHEN and CDR2 as SYDVKM. The CDR3 is 15 residues long. The J segment lost 3 bases and the V segment lost 4 bases, leaving 7 bases of the junction unmatched. The CDR3 spells CASSSRPTGGYEQYF. CDR3 coding DNA: TGTGCCAGCAGTTCCCGCCCGACAGGGGGCTACGAGCAGTACTTC. Full variable domain (rest looked up from reference TRBV28 and TRBJ2-7): DVKVTQSSRYLVKRTGEKVFLECVQDMDHENMFWYRQDPGLGLRLIYFSYDVKMKEKGDIPEGYSVSREKKERFSLILESASTNQTSMYLCASSSRPTGGYEQYFGPGTRLTVT.